This TCR beta chain was obtained from a study of blood T cell repertoires in COVID-19. About the study: Italy, Spain and the United States were the sources of the convalescent and acute COVID-19 samples. T cells, B-cell-depleted T cells, or PBMCs supplied cDNA or gDNA.

In the authors' methods: It was from reference gene primer amplification that nucleated cell counts were estimated. Assay used: immunoSEQ multiplex PCR; TCRdb lists only in-frame clones, some missing. That table is the source of V, J and clone size, and D and trimming were worked out from the DNA. The profile shows 95,000 to 100,000 clones, roughly nine tenths of them singletons. This CDR3 has 13 residues. Germline CDR1 is SGHDN and CDR2 is FVKESK. With 4 bases clipped from V and 7 bases from J, the junction kept 5 bases outside the gene matches. V usage is TRBV14 and J usage is TRBJ1-2; 8 bases line up with TRBD1. The sequence was obtained from a man aged 50-59 years with acute or convalescent COVID-19. The material sequenced was peripheral blood. In nucleotides, the CDR3 is TGTGCCAGCAGCCGTCAGGGGGCTTCTGGCTACACCTTC. It specifies CASSRQGASGYTF.